The 9 T cell receptor beta chains listed next were all sequenced from one sample in a study of T cells in tuberculosis. The table came from immunoSEQ multiplex PCR; TCRdb's copy has only in-frame clones and leaves some out. The table shows 20,000 to 25,000 clones, with 80% to 90% occurring only once. Sample: PBMCs. The receptors were sampled from a donor between 10 and 29 years old with latent tuberculosis or without tuberculosis infection.

This chain connects TRBV27 to TRBJ2-7, with TRBD1 identical over 7 bases. This CDR3 has 16 amino acids. Germline lookup yields CDR1 MNHEY and CDR2 SMNVEV (reference sequence). V was pared by 0 bases and J by 2 bases, with 7 bases of the junction left unmatched. The CDR3 nucleotides are TGTGCCAGCAGTTTATCGTGGGACAGCGGAACCTACGAGCAGTACTTC. Translating gives CASSLSWDSGTYEQYF.

V and J are TRBV19 and TRBJ1-1, with 9 bases aligning to TRBD1. Germline CDR1 LNHDA, CDR2 SQIVND (reference sequence). CDR3 size: 15 residues. V trimming: 5 bases; J trimming: 1 base; junction bases outside the gene matches: 5. The CDR3 reads CASSAGTGKNTEAFF. The CDR3 DNA sequence: TGTGCCAGTAGTGCCGGGACAGGGAAGAACACTGAAGCTTTCTTT. The entire variable domain, with the rest obtained from reference TRBV19 and TRBJ1-1, is as follows: DGGITQSPKYLFRKEGQNVTLSCEQNLNHDAMYWYRQDPGQGLRLIYYSQIVNDFQKGDIAEGYSVSREKKESFPLTVTSAQKNPTAFYLCASSAGTGKNTEAFFGQGTRLTVV.

The chain carries TRBV25-1 and TRBJ1-6; D is possibly TRBD1 (5 bases). The V end lost 2 bases, the J end lost 8 bases, and 19 bases lay between the germline ends. This CDR3 spans 17 amino acids. Germline lookup yields CDR1 MGHDK and CDR2 SYGVNS. CDR3 region: CASSETFTPKGHSPLHF. The CDR3 DNA reads TGTGCCAGCAGTGAAACGTTCACACCCAAGGGGCATTCACCCCTCCACTTT.

This chain links TRBV9 with TRBJ2-3, with D unclear. CDR1 is SGDLS, CDR2 YYNGEE, per germline. Trimming removed 4 bases from V and 3 bases from J, with 9 bases in between. This CDR3 has 13 residues. The CDR3 nucleotides read TGTGCCAGCAGCCCAACCAGAACAGATACGCAGTATTTT. Translated, it gives CASSPTRTDTQYF.

The chain recombines TRBV15 with TRBJ2-2; 8 bases map to TRBD2. The CDR3 runs 19 residues. V lost 5 bases and J lost 1; bases outside the gene matches: 15. Looked up from germline, CDR1 is LNHNV and CDR2 is YYDKDF (reference sequence). The DNA for the CDR3 is TGTGCCACCAGCTCACCCCGGGGTAGCGGGGCCTTGAACACCGGGGAGCTGTTTTTT. Protein product: CATSSPRGSGALNTGELFF.

The chain couples TRBV2 to TRBJ1-6, with TRBD1 matching over 7 bases. This CDR3 region has 17 residues. Germline lookup yields CDR1 SNHLY and CDR2 FYNNEI. J was trimmed by 0 bases and V by 4 bases; bases with no gene match: 6. Here the CDR3 reads CASSGSTGSSYNSPLHF. The CDR3 DNA follows: TGTGCCAGCAGTGGGTCGACAGGGAGCTCCTATAATTCACCCCTCCACTTT. The full variable domain, rest sourced from reference TRBV2 and TRBJ1-6, is EPEVTQTPSHQVTQMGQEVILRCVPISNHLYFYWYRQILGQKVEFLVSFYNNEISEKSEIFDDQFSVERPDGSNFTLKIRSTKLEDSAMYFCASSGSTGSSYNSPLHFGNGTRLTVT.

The chain joins TRBV29-1 to TRBJ1-1; D gene uncertain. Looked up from germline, CDR1 is SQVTM and CDR2 is ANQGSEA. The CDR3 consists of 17 residues. Trimming took off 5 bases at V and 1 base at J, with 23 bases between the two ends. The CDR3 loop is CSVHLSGPGSKNTEAFF. The CDR3 bases are TGCAGCGTTCACCTGTCAGGACCTGGGAGCAAGAACACTGAAGCTTTCTTT.

This clone occurred a few times. The chain has TRBV9 and TRBJ1-2; D is possibly TRBD1 (5 bases). Looked up from germline, CDR1 is SGDLS and CDR2 is YYNGEE. V lost 6 bases, J lost 4 bases, and 19 bases lay in between. There are 15 residues in the CDR3. The CDR3 sequence: CASTLGLEGAYGYTF. For the CDR3, the DNA is TGTGCCAGCACCCTGGGGCTAGAAGGGGCCTATGGCTACACCTTC. Supplemented by reference TRBV9 and TRBJ1-2, the full variable domain reads DSGVTQTPKHLITATGQRVTLRCSPRSGDLSVYWYQQSLDQGLQFLIQYYNGEERAKGNILERFSAQQFPDLHSELNLSSLELGDSALYFCASTLGLEGAYGYTFGSGTRLTVV.

The chain links TRBV7-2 to TRBJ1-1; D might be TRBD1 (5 bases). CDR1 SGHTA and CDR2 FQGNSA come from the germline V gene. The CDR3 is made up of 15 amino acids. The V gene lost 2 bases and the J gene lost 1 base, with 11 bases spanning the gap. CDR3 region: CASSLNSGGNTEAFF. As DNA, the CDR3 is TGTGCCAGCAGCTTAAATTCGGGGGGGAACACTGAAGCTTTCTTT.